The 20 T cell receptor beta chains in this list originate from one sample, sequenced in a study of brain T cells in children with intractable seizures. Profiling relied on immunoSEQ multiplex PCR, and the TCRdb table lists in-frame clones only, not all of them. The sample carries roughly 69,000 clones, approximately 95% recorded once. Source: peripheral blood, taken at surgery. The source of these receptors is a boy younger than two with focal cortical dysplasia and intractable seizures.

Remarks on this clone: One end of the junction varies from germline; a read error may be responsible. This rearrangement joins TRBV27 to TRBJ2-1, with a possible D match to TRBD2 (7 bases). CDR3 length: 16 amino acids. Germline V lookup: CDR1 MNHEY, CDR2 SMNVEV (reference sequence). This CDR3 is CASRLLGGGSYNEQFF. CDR3 nucleotides: TGTGCCAGCAGGTTATTAGGGGGGGGGTCCTACAATGAGCAGTTCTTC.

This chain connects TRBV10-3 to TRBJ1-2; no firm D call. This CDR3 is built from 11 residues. V lost 10 bases and J 4 bases, leaving 10 bases between the germline ends. Germline V lookup: CDR1 ENHRY, CDR2 SYGVKD. CDR3 in DNA: TGTGCCACCTCCCGTGGCTATGGCTACACCTTC. Translating it yields CATSRGYGYTF.

The V and J genes are TRBV2 and TRBJ2-7; TRBD1 might be the D (5 bases). The germline V and J ends were trimmed by 6 bases and 3 bases, with 6 bases remaining between them. Looked up from germline, CDR1 is SNHLY and CDR2 is FYNNEI. This CDR3 spans 11 amino acids. The CDR3 reads CASRDSYEQYF. In nucleotides, the CDR3 is TGTGCCAGCAGAGACAGCTACGAGCAGTACTTC.

The V and J genes are TRBV7-8 and TRBJ2-1; D is perhaps TRBD1 (6 bases). CDR1 is SGHVS and CDR2 is FQNEAQ in the germline V gene. Trimming took off 4 bases at V and 5 bases at J, with 12 bases between the two ends. CDR3 length equals 14 residues. CDR3 amino acids: CASSSVQGNNEQFF. Written as DNA, the CDR3 is TGTGCCAGCAGCTCAGTCCAGGGGAACAATGAGCAGTTCTTC.

V usage is TRBV27 and J usage is TRBJ2-6; D remains ambiguous. Germline-derived CDR1 and CDR2 are MNHEY and SMNVEV (reference sequence). The CDR3 has 13 residues. Trimming left V 8 bases short and J 4 bases short, with 9 bases between. As DNA, the CDR3 is TGTGCCAGCGGTGGACCGGGGGCCAACGTCCTGACTTTC. It encodes CASGGPGANVLTF. The variable domain in full, completed from reference TRBV27 and TRBJ2-6, reads EAQVTQNPRYLITVTGKKLTVTCSQNMNHEYMSWYRQDPGLGLRQIYYSMNVEVTDKGDVPEGYKVSRKEKRNFPLILESPSPNQTSLYFCASGGPGANVLTFGAGSRLTVL.

The chain is built from TRBV5-1 and TRBJ1-1; maybe TRBD1 (5 bases). Trimming stripped 0 bases from V and 3 bases from J, with 21 bases between. The CDR3 is made up of 18 amino acids. CDR1 is SGHRS, CDR2 YFSETQ, per germline. CDR3 residues: CASSLASLAVAGHTEAFF. CDR3 sequence (DNA): TGCGCCAGCAGCTTGGCCTCACTAGCGGTCGCAGGGCACACTGAAGCTTTCTTT.

The chain uses TRBV4-1 and TRBJ1-4; D gene uncertain. Germline CDR1 reads MGHRA; CDR2 reads YSYEKL. V lost 0 bases and J lost 3, with 23 bases in between. The CDR3 covers 20 residues. CDR3 in DNA: TGCGCCAGCAGCCAAGAGTTCCCCCGGCTCGTTGAAAGAGCTAATGAAAAACTGTTTTTT. Translation: CASSQEFPRLVERANEKLFF.

J is TRBJ2-5 and V is TRBV2; maybe TRBD1 (6 bases). CDR3 size: 13 residues. The V and J ends lost 8 bases and 2 bases respectively, with 12 bases between them. Germline CDR1 is SNHLY and CDR2 is FYNNEI. The chain's CDR3 is CASRLGAQETQYF. CDR3 nucleotide sequence: TGTGCCAGCCGGCTGGGGGCACAAGAGACCCAGTACTTC.

This clone was seen only once. The rearrangement links TRBV5-8 to TRBJ1-3; a weak D match, TRBD1 (5 bases). CDR3 length: 17 residues. Germline values: CDR1 SGHTS, CDR2 YDEGEE. V was pared by 2 bases and J by 2 bases, with 17 bases between. CDR3 nucleotides: TGTGCCAGCAGCTTCGACAGCGAATCTTACCCTGGAAACACCATATATTTT. Encoded protein: CASSFDSESYPGNTIYF. The variable domain in full, with the rest retrieved from reference TRBV5-8 and TRBJ1-3, is EAGVTQSPTHLIKTRGQQATLRCSPISGHTSVYWYQQALGLGLQFLLWYDEGEERNRGNFPPRFSGRQFPNYSSELNVNALELEDSALYLCASSFDSESYPGNTIYFGEGSWLTVV.

The chain employs TRBV7-9 and TRBJ2-7, with D possibly TRBD2 on 6 matching bases. V shed 2 bases and J shed 2 bases, with 7 bases lying between them. The germline V gene encodes CDR1 SEHNR and CDR2 FQNEAQ (reference sequence). CDR3 size: 13 residues. The CDR3 DNA reads TGTGCCAGCAGCTTACCGGGGGCCTACGAGCAGTACTTC. Translating gives CASSLPGAYEQYF. Full variable domain (outside the CDR3, taken from reference TRBV7-9 and TRBJ2-7): DTGVSQNPRHKITKRGQNVTFRCDPISEHNRLYWYRQTLGQGPEFLTYFQNEAQLEKSRLLSDRFSAERPKGSFSTLEIQRTEQGDSAMYLCASSLPGAYEQYFGPGTRLTVT.

This chain links TRBV5-1 with TRBJ2-3; 11 bases map to TRBD2. V lost 0 bases, J lost 1 base, and 7 bases stayed unmatched. Germline CDR1 reads SGHRS; CDR2 reads YFSETQ. CDR3 length equals 18 residues. For the CDR3, the DNA is TGCGCCAGCAGCTTGGGGCTAGCGGGGGGCTACCGCACAGATACGCAGTATTTT. Protein product: CASSLGLAGGYRTDTQYF.

This chain connects TRBV6-1 to TRBJ1-2; a weak D match, TRBD1 (5 bases). This CDR3 comprises 13 residues. V dropped 6 bases and J dropped 4 bases, with 12 bases sitting between them. Germline CDR1 reads MNHNS; CDR2 reads SASEGT. In DNA, the CDR3 is TGTGCCAGCAGCTCAACAGGTTCCTATGGCTACACCTTC. It codes for CASSSTGSYGYTF.

The rearrangement joins TRBV7-9 to TRBJ2-7; weak D call: TRBD2 (6 bases). The germline V gene has CDR1 SEHNR and CDR2 FQNEAQ (reference sequence). The CDR3 spans 15 residues. The germline V and J ends were trimmed by 5 bases and 0 bases, with 14 bases remaining between them. The CDR3 coding sequence is TGTGCCAGCAGCGGGGGACGGGGGAGCTCCTACGAGCAGTACTTC. Its protein product is CASSGGRGSSYEQYF.

The chain carries TRBV9 and TRBJ2-3; 12 positions agree with TRBD1. The germline V gene encodes CDR1 SGDLS and CDR2 YYNGEE. With 3 bases clipped from V and 4 bases from J, the junction kept 6 bases outside the gene matches. CDR3 size: 16 residues. The CDR3 DNA sequence: TGTGCCAGCAGCGAGACCGGGACAGGGGGCGCAGATACGCAGTATTTT. Amino acid sequence: CASSETGTGGADTQYF.

The V gene is TRBV10-3, the J gene TRBJ1-3; D unclear. In germline, CDR1 is ENHRY, CDR2 SYGVKD. Trimming removed 4 bases at V and 0 bases at J, with 7 bases between. CDR3 length: 14 residues. The CDR3 nucleotides are TGTGCCATCAGTGGACCACACTCTGGAAACACCATATATTTT. Protein: CAISGPHSGNTIYF.

This clone came up once. This chain connects TRBV29-1 to TRBJ1-1; TRBD1 matches 10 bases. Germline V lookup: CDR1 SQVTM, CDR2 ANQGSEA. The junction had 8 bases not matched to a gene; V was cut back by 2 bases and J by 5 bases. There are 15 residues in the CDR3. CDR3 region: CSVEIGQGVMTEAFF. CDR3 coding DNA: TGCAGCGTTGAAATAGGACAGGGGGTTATGACTGAAGCTTTCTTT.

This chain uses TRBV7-2 with TRBJ1-5; D is uncertain. This CDR3 contains 13 residues. Germline CDR1 and CDR2: SGHTA and FQGNSA. V shed 4 bases and J shed 6 bases, with 10 bases lying between them. CDR3 DNA sequence: TGTGCCAGCAGCTCCGCCTTGGGTCAGCCCCAGCATTTT. Its protein is CASSSALGQPQHF. Full variable domain (remainder filled in from reference TRBV7-2 and TRBJ1-5): GAGVSQSPSNKVTEKGKDVELRCDPISGHTALYWYRQSLGQGLEFLIYFQGNSAPDKSGLPSDRFSAERTGGSVSTLTIQRTQQEDSAVYLCASSSALGQPQHFGDGTRLSIL.

This clone appeared a single time. The chain carries TRBV7-2 and TRBJ2-7; 9 bases are shared with TRBD2. Germline V gives CDR1 SGHTA, CDR2 FQGNSA. The CDR3 length is 16 residues. V dropped 0 bases and J dropped 3; count of bases not matched to a gene: 6. DNA for the CDR3: TGTGCCAGCAGCTTAGCGGCGGGGGGGATCCTCTACGAGCAGTACTTC. It specifies CASSLAAGGILYEQYF.

This chain joins TRBV7-2 and TRBJ2-4; the D is unclear. V dropped 1 base and J dropped 1 base, with 11 bases sitting between them. The CDR3 loop spans 16 amino acids. Germline values: CDR1 SGHTA, CDR2 FQGNSA. The CDR3 loop is CASSLVLGLAKNIQYF. As DNA, the CDR3 is TGTGCCAGCAGCTTAGTTCTAGGGTTGGCCAAAAACATTCAGTACTTC.

The chain is built from TRBV2 and TRBJ2-2; 9 bases are a match to TRBD2. CDR1 SNHLY and CDR2 FYNNEI come from the germline V gene. V was pared by 1 base and J by 4 bases, with 4 bases of the junction left unmatched. CDR3 length: 16 residues. The CDR3 DNA reads as TGTGCCAGCAGTGAAGTAGCGGGGGCCCCCACCGGGGAGCTGTTTTTT. This gives the protein CASSEVAGAPTGELFF.